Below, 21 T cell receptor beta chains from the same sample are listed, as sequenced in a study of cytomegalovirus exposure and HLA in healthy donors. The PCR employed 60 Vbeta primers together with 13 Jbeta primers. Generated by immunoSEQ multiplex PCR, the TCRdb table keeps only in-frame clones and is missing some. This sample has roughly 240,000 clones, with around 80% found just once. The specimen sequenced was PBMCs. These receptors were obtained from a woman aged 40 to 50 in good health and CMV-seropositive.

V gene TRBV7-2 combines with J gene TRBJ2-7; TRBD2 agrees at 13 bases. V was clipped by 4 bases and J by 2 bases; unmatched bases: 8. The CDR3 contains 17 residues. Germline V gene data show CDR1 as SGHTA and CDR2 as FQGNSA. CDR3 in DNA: TGTGCCAGCAGCTCGCGACGGACTAGCGGGAGTGCCTACGAGCAGTACTTC. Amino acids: CASSSRRTSGSAYEQYF.

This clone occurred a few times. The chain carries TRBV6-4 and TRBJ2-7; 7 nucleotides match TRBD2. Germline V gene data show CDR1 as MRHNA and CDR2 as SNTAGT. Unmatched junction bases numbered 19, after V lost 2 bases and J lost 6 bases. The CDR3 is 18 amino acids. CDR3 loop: CASSDLRLAFCHRGEQYF. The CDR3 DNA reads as TGTGCCAGCAGTGACCTTAGACTAGCATTTTGTCATCGGGGCGAGCAGTACTTC.

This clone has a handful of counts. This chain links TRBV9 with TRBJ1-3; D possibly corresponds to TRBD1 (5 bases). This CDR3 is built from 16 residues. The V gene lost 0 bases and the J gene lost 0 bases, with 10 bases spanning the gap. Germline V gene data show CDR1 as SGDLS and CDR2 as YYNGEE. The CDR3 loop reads CASSVERQLSGNTIYF. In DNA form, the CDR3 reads TGTGCCAGCAGCGTAGAACGACAGCTCTCTGGAAACACCATATATTTT.

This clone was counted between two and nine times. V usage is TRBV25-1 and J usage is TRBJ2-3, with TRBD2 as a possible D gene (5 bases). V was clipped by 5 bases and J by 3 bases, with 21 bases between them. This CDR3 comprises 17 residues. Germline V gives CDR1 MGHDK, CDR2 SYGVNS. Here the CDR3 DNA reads TGTGCCAGCAGTTTACATGGTGGAGGTGGGGTAACAGATACGCAGTATTTT. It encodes CASSLHGGGGVTDTQYF.

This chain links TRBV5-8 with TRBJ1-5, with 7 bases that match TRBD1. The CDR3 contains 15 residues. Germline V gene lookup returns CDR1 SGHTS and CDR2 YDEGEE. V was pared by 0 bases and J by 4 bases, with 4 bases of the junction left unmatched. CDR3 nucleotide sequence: TGTGCCAGCAGCTTGGGTGGACAGGAAAATCAGCCCCAGCATTTT. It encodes CASSLGGQENQPQHF.

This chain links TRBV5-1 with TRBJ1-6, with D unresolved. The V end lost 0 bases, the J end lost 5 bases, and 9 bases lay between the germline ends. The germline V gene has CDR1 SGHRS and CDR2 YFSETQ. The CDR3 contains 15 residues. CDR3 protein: CASSLEVADNSPLHF. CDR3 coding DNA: TGCGCCAGCAGCTTGGAGGTTGCGGATAATTCACCCCTCCACTTT.

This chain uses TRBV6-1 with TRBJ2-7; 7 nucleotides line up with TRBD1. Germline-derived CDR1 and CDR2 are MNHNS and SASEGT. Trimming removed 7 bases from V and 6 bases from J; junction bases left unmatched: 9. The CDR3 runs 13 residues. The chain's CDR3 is CASKYQGVPEQYF. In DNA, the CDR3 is TGTGCCAGCAAATACCAGGGGGTTCCCGAGCAGTACTTC.

CDR3 region: CASSPTGVGTQYF. The CDR3 DNA reads as TGTGCCAGCAGTCCGACAGGAGTAGGGACCCAGTACTTC. V usage is TRBV27 and J usage is TRBJ2-5; the D gene is possibly TRBD1 (6 bases). CDR1 and CDR2 from the germline V gene are MNHEY and SMNVEV (reference sequence). CDR3 length equals 13 residues. V was pared by 5 bases and J by 7 bases, with 14 bases between.

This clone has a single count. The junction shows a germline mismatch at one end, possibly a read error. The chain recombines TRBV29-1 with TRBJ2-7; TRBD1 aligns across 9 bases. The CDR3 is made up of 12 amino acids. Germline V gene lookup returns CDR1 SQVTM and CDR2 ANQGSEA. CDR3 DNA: TGCAGCGTGGATTTAACGGGGACAGGGTGGAACTTC. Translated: CSVDLTGTGWNF.

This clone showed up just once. CDR3 nucleotides: TGCGCCAGCAGCCCCCTGATCGGGGGAGTAAAAAACACCATATATTTT. Translated, it gives CASSPLIGGVKNTIYF. The V call is TRBV5-1, the J call TRBJ1-3; weak D call: TRBD1 (5 bases). The length of the CDR3 is 16 residues. Deletions cut 4 bases from V and 6 bases from J, with 20 bases between. Per the germline V gene, CDR1 is SGHRS and CDR2 is YFSETQ.

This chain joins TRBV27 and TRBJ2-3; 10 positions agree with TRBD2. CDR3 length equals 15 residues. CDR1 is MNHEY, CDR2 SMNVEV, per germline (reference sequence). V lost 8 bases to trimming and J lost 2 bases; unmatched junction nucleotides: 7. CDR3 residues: CASGLAGAITDTQYF. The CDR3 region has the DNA TGTGCCAGCGGGCTAGCGGGAGCGATCACAGATACGCAGTATTTT.

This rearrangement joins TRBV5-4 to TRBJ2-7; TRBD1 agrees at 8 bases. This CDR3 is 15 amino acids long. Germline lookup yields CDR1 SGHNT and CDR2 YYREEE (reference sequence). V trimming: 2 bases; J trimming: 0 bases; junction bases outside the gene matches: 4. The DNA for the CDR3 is TGTGCCAGCAGCTTACAGGGGGTAAACTCCTACGAGCAGTACTTC. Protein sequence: CASSLQGVNSYEQYF.

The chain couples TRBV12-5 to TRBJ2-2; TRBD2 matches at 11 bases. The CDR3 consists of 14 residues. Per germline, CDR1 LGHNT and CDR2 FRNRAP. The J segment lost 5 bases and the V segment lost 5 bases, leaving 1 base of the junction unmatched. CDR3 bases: TGTGCTAGTGGTACTAGCGGGAGAACCGGGGAGCTGTTTTTT. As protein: CASGTSGRTGELFF.

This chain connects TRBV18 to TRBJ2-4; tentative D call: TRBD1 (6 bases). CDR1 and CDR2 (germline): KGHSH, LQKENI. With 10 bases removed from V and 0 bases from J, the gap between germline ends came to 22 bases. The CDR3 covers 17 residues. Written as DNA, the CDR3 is TGTGCCACCCATAGTACTTGGACAGCTATAGCCAAAAACATTCAGTACTTC. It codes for CATHSTWTAIAKNIQYF.

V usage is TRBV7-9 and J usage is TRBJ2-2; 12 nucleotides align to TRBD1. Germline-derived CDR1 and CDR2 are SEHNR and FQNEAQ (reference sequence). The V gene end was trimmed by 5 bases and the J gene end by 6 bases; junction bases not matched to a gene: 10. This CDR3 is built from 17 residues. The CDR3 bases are TGTGCCAGCAGCCCTAGAGGGGGACAGGGGGCCTCCGGGGAGCTGTTTTTT. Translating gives CASSPRGGQGASGELFF.

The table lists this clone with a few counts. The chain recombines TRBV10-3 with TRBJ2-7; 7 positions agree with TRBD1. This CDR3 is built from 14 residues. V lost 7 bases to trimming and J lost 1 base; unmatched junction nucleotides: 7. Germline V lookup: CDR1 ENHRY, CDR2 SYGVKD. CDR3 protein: CAITNGQASYEQYF. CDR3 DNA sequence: TGTGCCATCACCAATGGACAGGCTTCCTACGAGCAGTACTTC.

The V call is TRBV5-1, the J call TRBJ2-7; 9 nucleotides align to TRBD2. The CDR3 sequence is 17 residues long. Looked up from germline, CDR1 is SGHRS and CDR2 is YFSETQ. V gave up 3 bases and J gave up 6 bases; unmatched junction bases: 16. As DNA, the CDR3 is TGCGCCAGCAGCTCGGCACTAGGCGGCGGGAGGGCCACCGAGCAGTACTTC. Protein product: CASSSALGGGRATEQYF.

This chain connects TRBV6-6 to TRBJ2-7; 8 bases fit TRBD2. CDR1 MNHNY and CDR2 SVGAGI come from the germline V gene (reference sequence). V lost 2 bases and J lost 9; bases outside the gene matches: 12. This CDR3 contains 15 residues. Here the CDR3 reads CASSYGTRAARGQYF. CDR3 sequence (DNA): TGTGCCAGCAGTTACGGGACTAGGGCAGCCCGGGGGCAGTACTTC.

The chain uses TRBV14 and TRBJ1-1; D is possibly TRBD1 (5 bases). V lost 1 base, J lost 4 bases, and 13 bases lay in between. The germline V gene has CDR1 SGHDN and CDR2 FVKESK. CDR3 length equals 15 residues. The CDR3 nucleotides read TGTGCCAGCAGCCAAGGCTTCTGGGGCGGCACTGAAGCTTTCTTT. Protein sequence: CASSQGFWGGTEAFF.

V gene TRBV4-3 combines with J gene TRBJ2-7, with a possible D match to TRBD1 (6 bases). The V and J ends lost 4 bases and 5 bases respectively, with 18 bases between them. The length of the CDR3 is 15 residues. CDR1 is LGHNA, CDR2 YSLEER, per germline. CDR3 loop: CASSPDRFGNNEQYF. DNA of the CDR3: TGCGCCAGCAGCCCCGACAGGTTCGGGAATAACGAGCAGTACTTC.

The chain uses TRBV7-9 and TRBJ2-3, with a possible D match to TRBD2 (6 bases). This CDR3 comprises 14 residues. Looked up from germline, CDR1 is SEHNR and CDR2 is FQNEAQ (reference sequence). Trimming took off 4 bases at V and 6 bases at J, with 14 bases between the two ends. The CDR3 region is CASSSGYGGDTQYF. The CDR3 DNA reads TGTGCCAGCAGCTCCGGTTATGGGGGGGATACGCAGTATTTT.